This TCR beta chain is drawn from a study of blood T cell repertoires in COVID-19. Study details: Acute-phase and convalescent COVID-19 samples originated in the United States, Italy and Spain. Nucleic acid was either cDNA or gDNA, and it came from T cells, B-cell-depleted T cells, or PBMCs.

Authors' analysis steps: Estimation of nucleated cell counts was performed using reference gene primer amplification. Produced via immunoSEQ multiplex PCR; TCRdb's table is partial and in-frame only. V, J and clone size are those of that table, while D and trimming were read from the DNA. The sample consists of 55,000 to 75,000 clones, about 88% of them appearing once. Only a few counts were recorded for this clone. Unmatched junction bases numbered 5, after V lost 6 bases and J lost 5 bases. The CDR3 contains 13 residues. CDR1 SNHLY and CDR2 FYNNEI come from the germline V gene. Specimen: peripheral blood. This receptor was obtained from a man aged 55 to 69 with acute or convalescent COVID-19. The gene calls are TRBV2 and TRBJ2-5; 8 positions agree with TRBD1. The CDR3 protein is CASSLRGHETQYF. The CDR3 coding sequence is TGTGCCAGCAGCCTCAGGGGGCATGAGACCCAGTACTTC.